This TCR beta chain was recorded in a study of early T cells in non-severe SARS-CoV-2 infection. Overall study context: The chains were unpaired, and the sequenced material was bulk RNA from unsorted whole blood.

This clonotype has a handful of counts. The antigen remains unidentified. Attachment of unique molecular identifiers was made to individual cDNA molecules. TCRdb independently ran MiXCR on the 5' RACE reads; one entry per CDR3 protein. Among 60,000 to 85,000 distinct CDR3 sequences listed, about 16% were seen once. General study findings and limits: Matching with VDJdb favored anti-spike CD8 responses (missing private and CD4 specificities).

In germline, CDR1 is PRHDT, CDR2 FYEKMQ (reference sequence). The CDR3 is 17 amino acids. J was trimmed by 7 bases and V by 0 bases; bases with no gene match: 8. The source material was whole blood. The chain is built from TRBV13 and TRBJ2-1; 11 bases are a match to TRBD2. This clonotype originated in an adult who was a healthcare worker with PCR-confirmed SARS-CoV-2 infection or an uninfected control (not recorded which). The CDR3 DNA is TGTGCCAGCAGCTTAGGCCTAACTAGCGGGAGATGGAATGAGCAGTTCTTC. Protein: CASSLGLTSGRWNEQFF. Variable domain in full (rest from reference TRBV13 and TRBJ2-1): AAGVIQSPRHLIKEKRETATLKCYPIPRHDTVYWYQQGPGQDPQFLISFYEKMQSDKGSIPDRFSAQQFSDYHSELNMSSLELGDSALYFCASSLGLTSGRWNEQFFGPGTRLTVL.